Below are 26 T cell receptor beta chains sequenced from a single sample in a study of shared clonotypes between healthy human individuals. Generated by immunoSEQ multiplex PCR, the TCRdb table keeps only in-frame clones and is missing some. The sample has under 2.5 million clones; around 92% are singletons. Sequenced material: naive CD4+ T cells from PBMCs. The subset here: CD45RA+ positively selected. These receptors came from a young man in good health. Some clones in this sample may be carry-over from other donors' samples.

This chain joins TRBV28 and TRBJ1-6; TRBD1 matches at 9 bases. The junction had 6 bases not matched to a gene; V was cut back by 6 bases and J by 9 bases. The CDR3 has 14 residues. Germline lookup yields CDR1 MDHEN and CDR2 SYDVKM. The chain's CDR3 is CASRRGQGGSPLHF. CDR3 coding DNA: TGTGCCAGCAGACGGGGACAGGGAGGTTCACCCCTCCACTTT.

CDR3 protein: CASSPLTGAGTYEQYF. CDR3 nucleotides: TGTGCCAGTAGTCCCCTGACAGGGGCTGGTACTTACGAGCAGTACTTC. V gene TRBV19 combines with J gene TRBJ2-7, with 8 bases lining up with TRBD1. Germline CDR1 reads LNHDA; CDR2 reads SQIVND (reference sequence). The length of the CDR3 is 16 residues. Trimming took 5 bases from V and 4 from J; bases not matched to a gene: 13.

This clone came up once. The sample carries other DNA sequences with the same CDR3. V is TRBV6-5 and J is TRBJ2-5; weak D call: TRBD1 (5 bases). Per germline, CDR1 MNHEY and CDR2 SVGAGI. This CDR3 is built from 14 residues. Trimming took 2 bases from V and 0 from J, leaving 7 bases between them. The CDR3 region has the DNA TGTGCCAGCAGTTACCGACAGTACCAAGAGACCCAGTACTTC. Protein product: CASSYRQYQETQYF.

About this clone itself: The same CDR3 can be traced to other DNA sequences in this sample. The rearrangement links TRBV7-2 to TRBJ1-1; 8 bases match TRBD1. This CDR3 is 14 amino acids long. After removal of 3 bases from V and 1 base from J, the junction contained 1 base not matched to a gene. Germline V lookup: CDR1 SGHTA, CDR2 FQGNSA. The CDR3 sequence: CASSLDRENTEAFF. CDR3 sequence (DNA): TGTGCCAGCAGCTTGGACAGGGAGAACACTGAAGCTTTCTTT.

This sequence joins TRBV5-1 and TRBJ2-7, with TRBD2 as a possible D gene (5 bases). The CDR3 contains 14 residues. Trimming shortened V by 1 base and J by 2 bases, and 10 bases separated the two germline ends. CDR1 is SGHRS, CDR2 YFSETQ, per germline. The CDR3 loop reads CASSLTSLTYEQYF. The CDR3 nucleotides are TGCGCCAGCAGCTTGACTAGTCTTACCTACGAGCAGTACTTC.

The chain uses TRBV21-1 and TRBJ2-7; the table's D gene call, TRBD1, was not cross checked with the DNA. TRBV21-1 is flagged as a pseudogene. The CDR3 covers 14 residues. The CDR3 DNA follows: TGTGCCAGCAGCCCCCCTCAGGGATCATACGAGCAGTACTTC. It translates to CASSPPQGSYEQYF.

This clone occurred a few times. The chain couples TRBV6-5 to TRBJ2-2; D remains ambiguous. V lost 2 bases and J lost 7, with 8 bases in between. Germline V gene lookup returns CDR1 MNHEY and CDR2 SVGAGI. This CDR3 is built from 13 residues. The CDR3 DNA sequence: TGTGCCAGCAGTTACCTGTACGGCGGGGAGCTGTTTTTT. Translated, it gives CASSYLYGGELFF.

The chain links TRBV6-5 to TRBJ2-3; D is possibly TRBD1 (7 bases). This CDR3 is built from 13 residues. Germline CDR1 reads MNHEY; CDR2 reads SVGAGI. V was clipped by 5 bases and J by 5 bases, with 11 bases between them. The CDR3 loop is CASSRQGGDTQYF. In nucleotides, the CDR3 is TGTGCCAGCAGTCGACAGGGAGGAGATACGCAGTATTTT.

The chain combines TRBV5-8 with TRBJ1-5; possibly TRBD1 for D (6 bases). V was trimmed by 1 base and J by 2 bases, leaving 10 bases between them. Germline V CDR1 and CDR2: SGHTS, YDEGEE. The CDR3 is 15 amino acids. Here the CDR3 DNA reads TGTGCCAGCAGCTTGTTCAGGGGTGGCAATCAGCCCCAGCATTTT. Translating gives CASSLFRGGNQPQHF.

The chain uses TRBV5-6 and TRBJ2-3, with D uncertain. The V and J ends lost 1 base and 3 bases respectively, with 9 bases between them. Germline lookup yields CDR1 SGHDT and CDR2 YYEEEE. The CDR3 is made up of 14 amino acids. DNA for the CDR3: TGTGCCAGCAGCTTGACCCCAGCAACAGATACGCAGTATTTT. It encodes CASSLTPATDTQYF.

This chain connects TRBV10-3 to TRBJ2-1, with 10 bases lining up with TRBD2. Germline CDR1 is ENHRY and CDR2 is SYGVKD. The CDR3 runs to 19 residues. Trimming took 0 bases from V and 8 from J; bases not matched to a gene: 16. The CDR3 spells CAISESKLAGYPPPDEQFF. CDR3 nucleotide sequence: TGTGCCATCAGTGAGTCGAAACTAGCGGGATATCCCCCTCCCGATGAGCAGTTCTTC.

CDR3 region: CASRGSSGANVLTF. The DNA of the CDR3 is TGTGCCAGCAGAGGGAGCTCTGGGGCCAACGTCCTGACTTTC. The V gene is TRBV14, the J gene TRBJ2-6, with a tentative D call TRBD2 (5 bases). Trimming left V 6 bases short and J 0 bases short, with 6 bases between. The germline V gene has CDR1 SGHDN and CDR2 FVKESK. The CDR3 consists of 14 residues.

In the case of this clone: The same CDR3 arises from other DNA sequences in this sample as well. V and J are TRBV5-1 and TRBJ1-2; D is perhaps TRBD1 (6 bases). This CDR3 comprises 13 residues. Germline V gives CDR1 SGHRS, CDR2 YFSETQ. V was clipped by 0 bases and J by 4 bases, with 7 bases between them. CDR3: CASSLGTVYGYTF. The CDR3 nucleotides are TGCGCCAGCAGCTTGGGGACAGTCTATGGCTACACCTTC.

This chain links TRBV9 with TRBJ2-1; D might be TRBD1 (5 bases). The germline V and J ends were trimmed by 4 bases and 0 bases, with 14 bases remaining between them. CDR3 length: 16 amino acids. Germline CDR1 is SGDLS and CDR2 is YYNGEE. The CDR3: CASSPGQDNSYNEQFF. The CDR3 nucleotides are TGTGCCAGCAGCCCAGGGCAGGACAACTCCTACAATGAGCAGTTCTTC.

The chain couples TRBV7-2 to TRBJ2-1; 9 nucleotides align to TRBD1. Germline CDR1 and CDR2: SGHTA and FQGNSA. This CDR3 spans 15 amino acids. V lost 0 bases, J lost 8 bases, and 5 bases stayed unmatched. The CDR3 nucleotides read TGTGCCAGCAGCTTAGCCCAGGGACAGGGATATGAGCAGTTCTTC. Its translation: CASSLAQGQGYEQFF.

This rearrangement joins TRBV5-6 to TRBJ1-1; D is unresolved. The CDR3 has 14 residues. Germline lookup yields CDR1 SGHDT and CDR2 YYEEEE. Trimming removed 2 bases from V and 1 base from J, with 9 bases in between. The CDR3 coding sequence is TGTGCCAGCAGCTTACTACACACGAACACTGAAGCTTTCTTT. This codes for CASSLLHTNTEAFF. The variable domain in full, with the rest retrieved from reference TRBV5-6 and TRBJ1-1, is DAGVTQSPTHLIKTRGQQVTLRCSPKSGHDTVSWYQQALGQGPQFIFQYYEEEERQRGNFPDRFSGHQFPNYSSELNVNALLLGDSALYLCASSLLHTNTEAFFGQGTRLTVV.

The chain recombines TRBV7-3 with TRBJ2-7; D ambiguous. The CDR3 is 13 amino acids. The V end was cut by 5 bases, the J end by 10 bases, with 18 bases between. Germline V gives CDR1 SGHTA, CDR2 FQGTGA. The DNA for the CDR3 is TGTGCCAGCAGCCCCCAAGGGAACAGCCTACAGTACTTC. It encodes CASSPQGNSLQYF.

V is TRBV10-3 and J is TRBJ1-1, with a possible D match to TRBD1 (5 bases). Germline V gene data show CDR1 as ENHRY and CDR2 as SYGVKD. The V end lost 6 bases, the J end lost 0 bases, and 11 bases lay between the germline ends. The CDR3 has 14 amino acids. This CDR3 is CAIRETDMNTEAFF. CDR3 sequence (DNA): TGTGCCATCAGAGAGACAGACATGAACACTGAAGCTTTCTTT.

The V and J genes are TRBV14 and TRBJ2-7, with TRBD1 matching over 8 bases. The germline CDR1 and CDR2 sequences are SGHDN and FVKESK. This CDR3 has 12 amino acids. The V gene end was trimmed by 4 bases and the J gene end by 9 bases; junction bases not matched to a gene: 5. The CDR3 spells CASSRTGPGQYF. Here the CDR3 DNA reads TGTGCCAGCAGCCGGACAGGGCCTGGGCAGTACTTC. Full variable domain (outside the CDR3, taken from reference TRBV14 and TRBJ2-7): EAGVTQFPSHSVIEKGQTVTLRCDPISGHDNLYWYRRVMGKEIKFLLHFVKESKQDESGMPNNRFLAERTGGTYSTLKVQPAELEDSGVYFCASSRTGPGQYFGPGTRLTVT.

For this clone: The sample carries other DNA sequences with the same CDR3. V usage is TRBV10-3 and J usage is TRBJ2-1, with TRBD2 matching 11 bases. The CDR3 spans 15 residues. Germline V gene sequence: CDR1 ENHRY, CDR2 SYGVKD. The ends lost 7 bases at V and 3 bases at J; junction bases unmatched: 5. The CDR3 protein is CAITPGTSGYNEQFF. For the CDR3, the DNA is TGTGCCATCACCCCGGGGACTAGCGGCTACAATGAGCAGTTCTTC.

J is TRBJ2-1 and V is TRBV14; no firm D call. The CDR3 runs 15 residues. The V and J ends lost 4 bases and 4 bases respectively, with 14 bases between them. Germline assignment: CDR1 SGHDN and CDR2 FVKESK. CDR3 DNA: TGTGCCAGCAGCCCTATAGGGCTTCCTTACAATGAGCAGTTCTTC. As protein: CASSPIGLPYNEQFF. Based on the CDR3 plus reference TRBV14 and TRBJ2-1, the full variable domain is EAGVTQFPSHSVIEKGQTVTLRCDPISGHDNLYWYRRVMGKEIKFLLHFVKESKQDESGMPNNRFLAERTGGTYSTLKVQPAELEDSGVYFCASSPIGLPYNEQFFGPGTRLTVL.

V is TRBV6-5 and J is TRBJ1-1; 7 bases align to TRBD1. Germline CDR1 MNHEY, CDR2 SVGAGI. CDR3 size: 15 residues. The V and J ends lost 6 bases and 6 bases, in that order; junction bases with no gene match: 13. CDR3 amino acids: CASRANRGLTSEAFF. CDR3 sequence (DNA): TGTGCCAGCAGAGCAAACAGGGGTCTGACGTCTGAAGCTTTCTTT.

In the case of this clone: Other DNA sequences in the sample encode the same CDR3. This chain links TRBV7-9 with TRBJ2-7, with D perhaps TRBD1 or TRBD2 (5 bases each). This CDR3 is 14 amino acids long. Per the germline V gene, CDR1 is SEHNR and CDR2 is FQNEAQ (reference sequence). V lost 4 bases, J lost 2 bases, and 12 bases lay in between. CDR3 residues: CASSSSGLTYEQYF. In nucleotides, the CDR3 is TGTGCCAGCAGCTCGTCGGGGCTCACCTACGAGCAGTACTTC.

The chain links TRBV28 to TRBJ2-5; 7 bases align to TRBD2. The CDR3 is 15 amino acids. Unmatched junction bases numbered 13, after V lost 5 bases and J lost 7 bases. CDR1 MDHEN and CDR2 SYDVKM come from the germline V gene. The CDR3 reads CASSPSLAAFWTQYF. The CDR3 nucleotides are TGTGCCAGCAGTCCCTCGCTAGCGGCCTTTTGGACCCAGTACTTC.

The CDR3 protein is CASSKGTSGRVTDTQYF. The CDR3 coding sequence is TGTGCCAGCAGTAAAGGGACTAGCGGGAGGGTAACAGATACGCAGTATTTT. The chain employs TRBV6-1 and TRBJ2-3; the match to TRBD2 covers 16 bases. Germline V gives CDR1 MNHNS, CDR2 SASEGT. This CDR3 has 17 residues. V was clipped by 5 bases and J by 3 bases; unmatched bases: 5.

The chain couples TRBV5-8 to TRBJ1-1; 9 nucleotides agree with TRBD1. With 4 bases clipped from V and 0 bases from J, the junction kept 1 base outside the gene matches. The CDR3 totals 14 residues. Germline V gene sequence: CDR1 SGHTS, CDR2 YDEGEE. CDR3 protein: CASSGTGMNTEAFF. DNA for the CDR3: TGTGCCAGCAGCGGGACAGGGATGAACACTGAAGCTTTCTTT.